This TCR beta chain was sequenced in a study of cytomegalovirus exposure and HLA in healthy donors. General study findings and limits: About 87% or about 30% of the time was how often most TCR beta V segments were productive, according to an earlier analysis. Reports state that TCR beta sequences accurately predicted most subjects' HLA-A and HLA-B alleles.

The study ran its PCR with 60 Vbeta and 13 Jbeta primers. TCRdb keeps only in-frame clones here, not all; method: immunoSEQ multiplex PCR. This table holds about 150,000 clones, 73% found once. Details on this clone: No antigen is known for it.

J was trimmed by 7 bases and V by 5 bases; bases with no gene match: 6. The CDR3 sequence is 13 residues long. Germline V gene data show CDR1 as MNHEY and CDR2 as SMNVEV (reference sequence). The V call is TRBV27, the J call TRBJ1-2, with TRBD1 matching 8 bases. The specimen sequenced was PBMCs. This TCR was sampled from a woman aged 18-29 years in good health and CMV-seronegative. Written as DNA, the CDR3 is TGTGCCAGCAGTAAGACAGGGGAGCGTGGCTACACCTTC. The encoded protein is CASSKTGERGYTF.